This TCR beta chain appears in the sequencing data of a study of CD8 T cells in Susac syndrome. Across the whole study: Susac syndrome patients were untreated, on corticosteroids with some adding intravenous immunoglobulin, or on intravenous immunoglobulin only.

The CDR3 totals 17 residues. CDR1 ENHRY and CDR2 SYGVKD come from the germline V gene. The V gene end was trimmed by 0 bases and the J gene end by 2 bases; junction bases not matched to a gene: 8. It was with random hexamers that 0.5 to 1 ug RNA was reverse transcribed. The method of amplification for TCR beta CDR3 was immunoSEQ multiplex PCR, covering 54 Vbeta and 13 Jbeta. One entry per CDR3 protein, called by TCRdb with MiXCR from the immunoSEQ multiplex PCR reads. Of about 100,000 distinct CDR3 sequences in the sample, around 96% were seen once. The specimen sequenced was CD8+ T cells from PBMCs. This TCR was sampled from a human donor with Susac syndrome. The chain carries TRBV10-3 and TRBJ2-3; 7 bases map to TRBD2. CDR3 amino acids: CAISESREGAATDTQYF. The CDR3 DNA reads as TGTGCCATCAGTGAGTCGAGGGAGGGAGCAGCCACAGATACGCAGTATTTT.